The next 12 T cell receptor beta chains were all read from a single sample in a study of blood T cell repertoires in COVID-19. Generated by immunoSEQ multiplex PCR, the TCRdb table keeps only in-frame clones and is missing some. The table lists approximately 99,000 clones, about four fifths of them singletons, with roughly 4.1% in the top ten. Sequenced sample: peripheral blood. The receptors shown here come from a woman between 65 and 79 years old with acute or convalescent COVID-19.

This sequence joins TRBV15 and TRBJ1-6; 8 bases are shared with TRBD1. The CDR3 runs 17 residues. The V segment lost 5 bases and the J segment 5 bases; nucleotides outside the gene matches: 11. Germline V CDR1 and CDR2: LNHNV, YYDKDF (reference sequence). The CDR3 is CATSPRTGFGNNSPLHF. Written as DNA, the CDR3 is TGTGCCACCAGCCCTCGGACAGGGTTCGGCAATAATTCACCCCTCCACTTT. Filled out from reference TRBV15 and TRBJ1-6, the complete variable domain reads DAMVIQNPRYQVTQFGKPVTLSCSQTLNHNVMYWYQQKSSQAPKLLFHYYDKDFNNEADTPDNFQSRRPNTSFCFLDIRSPGLGDTAMYLCATSPRTGFGNNSPLHFGNGTRLTVT.

The V call is TRBV10-2, the J call TRBJ1-6; 9 bases are a match to TRBD1. The ends lost 6 bases at V and 7 bases at J; junction bases unmatched: 4. The CDR3 contains 14 residues. CDR1 is WSHSY, CDR2 SAAADI, per germline. In DNA form, the CDR3 reads TGCGCCAGCAGCAGACAGGGGGGAAATTCACCCCTCCACTTT. It is translated as CASSRQGGNSPLHF.

This clone has more than one count but fewer than ten. This rearrangement joins TRBV2 to TRBJ1-4, with a weak D call TRBD1 (5 bases). Looked up from germline, CDR1 is SNHLY and CDR2 is FYNNEI. V was clipped by 2 bases and J by 7 bases, with 11 bases between them. The CDR3 extends over 14 amino acids. In nucleotides, the CDR3 is TGTGCCAGCAGTGAACAGGGCTATGGTGAAAAACTGTTTTTT. It yields the protein CASSEQGYGEKLFF.

This clone was seen a few times. V usage is TRBV18 and J usage is TRBJ1-5, with D possibly TRBD1 on 5 matching bases. There are 14 residues in the CDR3. V lost 4 bases and J 3 bases, leaving 10 bases between the germline ends. The germline CDR1 and CDR2 sequences are KGHSH and LQKENI. CDR3 coding DNA: TGTGCCAGCTCACGTTGGGGGGACAATCAGCCCCAGCATTTT. Protein sequence: CASSRWGDNQPQHF.

The V call is TRBV6-5, the J call TRBJ2-5; a possible D gene is TRBD2 (5 bases). Germline V gives CDR1 MNHEY, CDR2 SVGAGI. This CDR3 contains 15 residues. Trimming pared 2 bases from V and 4 bases from J, leaving 14 bases between. DNA for the CDR3: TGTGCCAGCAGTTACCCCCCAGCGGTCCTAGAGACCCAGTACTTC. It encodes CASSYPPAVLETQYF.

The chain is built from TRBV28 and TRBJ1-1, with 12 bases aligning to TRBD1. Looked up from germline, CDR1 is MDHEN and CDR2 is SYDVKM. V lost 3 bases to trimming and J lost 5 bases; unmatched junction nucleotides: 13. CDR3 length: 18 amino acids. The CDR3 protein is CASSFPAGTGGAGTEAFF. In DNA form, the CDR3 reads TGTGCCAGCAGTTTCCCTGCCGGGACAGGGGGCGCCGGGACTGAAGCTTTCTTT.

V usage is TRBV30 and J usage is TRBJ1-6; D unclear. The CDR3 has 13 residues. Trimming removed 3 bases at V and 15 bases at J, with 18 bases between. Germline V gives CDR1 GTSNPN, CDR2 SVGIG (reference sequence). DNA for the CDR3: TGTGCCTGGAGAGATCCACGGGGAGGGAGCCTCCACTTT. It yields the protein CAWRDPRGGSLHF.

The rearrangement joins TRBV6-2 or TRBV6-3 to TRBJ2-2; the match to TRBD2 covers 12 bases. CDR1 is MNHEY, CDR2 SVGEGT, per germline. The CDR3 length is 17 residues. Trimming took 6 bases from V and 0 from J; bases not matched to a gene: 5. CDR3: CASSRLAGGSNTGELFF. In nucleotides, the CDR3 is TGTGCCAGCAGCCGTCTAGCGGGAGGGTCGAACACCGGGGAGCTGTTTTTT.

The chain recombines TRBV10-3 with TRBJ2-3; the match to TRBD2 covers 9 bases. Germline-derived CDR1 and CDR2 are ENHRY and SYGVKD. With V trimmed by 2 bases and J by 7 bases, 7 bases remained unmatched. This CDR3 contains 15 residues. CDR3 residues: CAISEQLRGGYTQYF. The CDR3 DNA follows: TGTGCCATCAGTGAGCAGTTGCGGGGGGGATATACGCAGTATTTT.

The V gene is TRBV11-2, the J gene TRBJ2-5; TRBD2 matches 11 bases. Trimming cost V 6 bases and J 3 bases; bases outside gene matches: 6. CDR3 size: 15 residues. The germline V gene has CDR1 SGHAT and CDR2 FQNNGV. This CDR3 reads CASRSPGLAEETQYF. CDR3 in DNA: TGTGCCAGCAGAAGTCCGGGACTAGCGGAAGAGACCCAGTACTTC.

The V call is TRBV7-2, the J call TRBJ2-6, with TRBD1 identical over 10 bases. This CDR3 spans 19 amino acids. In germline, CDR1 is SGHTA, CDR2 FQGNSA. V dropped 2 bases and J dropped 1; count of bases not matched to a gene: 8. The CDR3 nucleotides read TGTGCCAGCAGCTTATCTCTCCGGGACAGGGGATCTGGGGCCAACGTCCTGACTTTC. It encodes CASSLSLRDRGSGANVLTF.

The chain combines TRBV19 with TRBJ2-1, with D perhaps TRBD1 (6 bases). Deletions cut 2 bases from V and 7 bases from J, with 18 bases between. In germline, CDR1 is LNHDA, CDR2 SQIVND (reference sequence). The CDR3 runs to 16 residues. In nucleotides, the CDR3 is TGTGCCAGTAGTATAACAGGGTTTACAGGTGTGAATGAGCAGTTCTTC. Its protein is CASSITGFTGVNEQFF.